A single sample gave rise to the 14 T cell receptor beta chains below, sequenced in a study of blood T cell repertoires in COVID-19. Assay: immunoSEQ multiplex PCR; the TCRdb copy retains only in-frame clones and omits some. The data hold over 150,000 clones, with nearly 80% observed a single time. The sequencing input was peripheral blood. All receptors come from a man older than 75 with acute or convalescent COVID-19.

V usage is TRBV29-1 and J usage is TRBJ1-4; tentatively, D is TRBD1 (5 bases). This CDR3 has 13 amino acids. From germline, CDR1 is SQVTM and CDR2 ANQGSEA. The V end was cut by 7 bases, the J end by 7 bases, with 16 bases between. The CDR3 spells CSARTIYGEKLFF. For the CDR3, the DNA is TGCAGCGCCCGGACAATTTACGGTGAAAAACTGTTTTTT.

V gene TRBV4-2 combines with J gene TRBJ1-6; D is undetermined. Between the trimmed V and J ends, which lost 0 bases and 10 bases, there was a span of 4 bases. This CDR3 is 12 amino acids long. Germline assignment: CDR1 LGHNA and CDR2 YNFKEQ. The CDR3 coding sequence is TGTGCCAGCAGCCAAGAAAGCTCACCCCTCCACTTT. It yields the protein CASSQESSPLHF.

Only a few counts were recorded for this clone. This chain uses TRBV6-5 with TRBJ2-3, with 12 bases that match TRBD2. Germline-derived CDR1 and CDR2 are MNHEY and SVGAGI. The CDR3 is 14 residues long. With V trimmed by 6 bases and J by 5 bases, 3 bases remained unmatched. The CDR3 sequence is CASSPLAGGDTQYF. In DNA, the CDR3 is TGTGCCAGCAGCCCACTAGCGGGGGGAGATACGCAGTATTTT.

This clone was picked up one time. The V gene is TRBV7-2, the J gene TRBJ1-1; 10 bases align to TRBD1. The CDR3 loop spans 15 amino acids. The J segment lost 1 base and the V segment lost 6 bases, leaving 5 bases of the junction unmatched. Germline CDR1 SGHTA, CDR2 FQGNSA. The CDR3 sequence: CASRLWDRGNTEAFF. For the CDR3, the DNA is TGTGCCAGCAGGTTATGGGACAGGGGGAACACTGAAGCTTTCTTT.

The chain couples TRBV24-1 to TRBJ2-7; 7 nucleotides agree with TRBD1. V lost 8 bases, J lost 2 bases, and 20 bases stayed unmatched. Germline V gene lookup returns CDR1 KGHDR and CDR2 SFDVKD. The CDR3 has 18 residues. CDR3 bases: TGTGCCACCATAGGAATTTGTCGGGACCGGGACAGAGCCTACGAGCAGTACTTC. Translation gives CATIGICRDRDRAYEQYF.

The chain is built from TRBV3-1 (or the pseudogene TRBV3-2) and TRBJ2-7; a possible D gene is TRBD1 (5 bases). The ends were cut back, 4 bases at V and 2 bases at J, with 9 bases in the middle. In germline, CDR1 is LGHDT, CDR2 YNNKEL (reference sequence). The CDR3 is 13 amino acids. CDR3 residues: CASSRQLTYEQYF. CDR3 DNA: TGTGCCAGCAGCCGACAGCTAACCTACGAGCAGTACTTC.

V gene TRBV5-7 combines with J gene TRBJ2-3; TRBD1 matches at 8 bases. TRBV5-7 falls under the ORF class, with uncertain function. After removal of 4 bases from V and 5 bases from J, the junction contained 9 bases not matched to a gene. The CDR3 has 15 residues. The CDR3 nucleotides are TGTGCCAGCAGCCCTGCAGGGGGCAGGGAAGATACGCAGTATTTT. Protein product: CASSPAGGREDTQYF.

The chain links TRBV5-1 to TRBJ1-2, with 7 bases identical to TRBD1. The CDR3 loop spans 15 amino acids. V lost 0 bases to trimming and J lost 8 bases; unmatched junction nucleotides: 10. The V gene's germline CDR1 is SGHRS and CDR2 YFSETQ. The CDR3 DNA sequence: TGCGCCAGCAGCTTGGGTGGACAGGCCGTAGGCGGCTACACCTTC. Amino acid sequence: CASSLGGQAVGGYTF.

V is TRBV6-2 or TRBV6-3 and J is TRBJ1-1, with 7 bases fitting TRBD1. With V trimmed by 6 bases and J by 1 base, 14 bases remained unmatched. The CDR3 has 17 amino acids. Looked up from germline, CDR1 is MNHEY and CDR2 is SVGEGT. The CDR3 coding sequence is TGTGCCAGCAGCCCCCGTCCAATGAGGGGGCCGAACACTGAAGCTTTCTTT. This gives the protein CASSPRPMRGPNTEAFF.

The DNA for the CDR3 is TGTGCCAGCAGTTTCTATCAGGGGGCAAAATCCTATGGCTACACCTTC. Its translation: CASSFYQGAKSYGYTF. The chain has TRBV7-2 and TRBJ1-2; TRBD1 matches 8 bases. Germline assignment: CDR1 SGHTA and CDR2 FQGNSA. The J segment lost 4 bases and the V segment lost 6 bases, leaving 13 bases of the junction unmatched. The CDR3 is 16 amino acids.

V is TRBV5-4 and J is TRBJ1-1; the match to TRBD1 covers 8 bases. The V segment lost 2 bases and the J segment 7 bases; nucleotides outside the gene matches: 4. Germline V gene sequence: CDR1 SGHNT, CDR2 YYREEE (reference sequence). This CDR3 contains 13 residues. This CDR3 reads CASSFGDRIEAFF. The DNA of the CDR3 is TGTGCCAGCAGCTTCGGGGACAGGATTGAAGCTTTCTTT. Combining the CDR3 with reference TRBV5-4 and TRBJ1-1 gives the whole variable domain ETGVTQSPTHLIKTRGQQVTLRCSSQSGHNTVSWYQQALGQGPQFIFQYYREEENGRGNFPPRFSGLQFPNYSSELNVNALELDDSALYLCASSFGDRIEAFFGQGTRLTVV.

The V gene is TRBV29-1, the J gene TRBJ1-3; D is uncertain. The CDR3 sequence is 11 residues long. CDR1 and CDR2 (germline): SQVTM, ANQGSEA. Trimming pared 7 bases from V and 3 bases from J, leaving 7 bases between. The chain's CDR3 is CSGQSGNTIYF. For the CDR3, the DNA is TGCAGCGGACAAAGTGGAAACACCATATATTTT.

The chain links TRBV27 to TRBJ2-7; 10 nucleotides match TRBD1. The ends lost 6 bases at V and 3 bases at J; junction bases unmatched: 5. Germline CDR1 MNHEY, CDR2 SMNVEV (reference sequence). The CDR3 loop spans 14 amino acids. This CDR3 is CASRPRTGGYEQYF. DNA for the CDR3: TGTGCCAGCAGACCTAGGACAGGGGGCTACGAGCAGTACTTC.

This rearrangement joins TRBV28 to TRBJ2-4, with D hard to call. The germline V and J ends were trimmed by 4 bases and 3 bases, with 28 bases remaining between them. CDR1 is MDHEN and CDR2 is SYDVKM in the germline V gene. The CDR3 has 20 amino acids. The CDR3 coding sequence is TGTGCCAGCAGTTCCCCCCGGAGAGATGCCGAAACGGGTAACAAAAACATTCAGTACTTC. It yields the protein CASSSPRRDAETGNKNIQYF.